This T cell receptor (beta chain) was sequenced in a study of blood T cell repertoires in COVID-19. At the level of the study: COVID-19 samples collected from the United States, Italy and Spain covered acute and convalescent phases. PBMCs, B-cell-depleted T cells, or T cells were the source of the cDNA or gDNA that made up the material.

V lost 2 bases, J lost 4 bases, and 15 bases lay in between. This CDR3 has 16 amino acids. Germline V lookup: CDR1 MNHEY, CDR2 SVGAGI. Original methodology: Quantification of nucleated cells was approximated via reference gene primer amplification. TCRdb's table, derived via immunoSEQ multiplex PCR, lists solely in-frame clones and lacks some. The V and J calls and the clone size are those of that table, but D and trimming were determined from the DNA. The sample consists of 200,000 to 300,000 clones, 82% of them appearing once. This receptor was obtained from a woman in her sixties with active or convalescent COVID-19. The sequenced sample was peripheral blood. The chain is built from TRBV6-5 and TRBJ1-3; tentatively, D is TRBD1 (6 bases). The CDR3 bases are TGTGCCAGCAGTTACCTGAAACAGGGTTCAGGAAACACCATATATTTT. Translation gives CASSYLKQGSGNTIYF.